A selection of T cell receptor beta chains follows, all from one sample in a study of T cells expressing NK-cell markers. TCRdb re-analyzed the 5' RACE reads; it lists each CDR3 protein once, without DNA. The ten most abundant clones cover more than 7% of a sample with some 450,000 distinct CDR3 sequences. The sample taken for sequencing was blood T cells: a sorted CD56 or NKG2C T cell subset, CD4+ or CD8+ T cells, or bulk PBMC T cells (not recorded which). The receptors originated from a woman aged 18-70 years in good health. CDR3s include the opening cysteine and the closing phenylalanine or tryptophan.

v_gene	j_gene	CDR3aa
TRBV20-1	TRBJ2-7	CSATPSYEQYF
TRBV7-9	TRBJ1-4	CASSLVGTANEKLFF
TRBV9	TRBJ2-1	CASSEPENEQFF
TRBV2	TRBJ2-5	CASSVIRTETQYF
TRBV7-6	TRBJ1-1	CASSSGTGRLGTEAFF
TRBV29-1	TRBJ2-3	CSVGGQNTDTQYF
TRBV4-2	TRBJ2-4	CASSFEGGGKNIQYF
TRBV5-6	TRBJ2-2	CASSRANTGELFF
TRBV20-1	TRBJ2-7	CSASQTSVAYEQYF
TRBV7-8	TRBJ2-7	CASSYRQVTLGEQYF
TRBV27	TRBJ1-4	CASSSRTGGDEKLFF
TRBV12-3/TRBV12-4	TRBJ1-2	CASSTGDGYTF
TRBV5-1	TRBJ2-4	CASSFPGRLNIQYF
TRBV6-1	TRBJ2-2	CASRPGQETGELFF
TRBV20-1	TRBJ2-5	CSAPRRGEAQYF
TRBV19	TRBJ2-1	CASRFRVSYNEQFF
TRBV6-1	TRBJ2-5	CSSGRGGQETQYF
TRBV5-1	TRBJ2-3	CASSAGLAGGFTDTQYF
TRBV29-1	TRBJ2-3	CSVEAPSRTAPDTQYF
TRBV9	TRBJ2-1	CASSAEAGTGGREQFF
TRBV5-1	TRBJ2-2	CASSALRGAHGTGELFF
TRBV19	TRBJ1-1	CASRRGLGEAFF
TRBV7-9	TRBJ2-1	CASREKGPNNEQFF
TRBV5-1	TRBJ2-1	CASSLDDIAGESSYNEQFF
TRBV19	TRBJ2-3	CASSITPRGRFTDTQYF
TRBV7-9	TRBJ1-1	CASSLSGRWPTEAFF
TRBV29-1	TRBJ2-3	CSVEARLSTDTQYF
TRBV20-1	TRBJ2-7	CSARTREIAHPYEQYF
TRBV27	TRBJ1-5	CASSLSMGGGQPQHF
TRBV4-2	TRBJ2-7	CASGGQKDEQYF
TRBV27	TRBJ2-7	CASSLGTGASYEQYF
TRBV6-2/TRBV6-3	TRBJ2-3	CAAFRGGTDTQYF
TRBV29-1	TRBJ1-2	CSVGGGRNGYTF
TRBV20-1	TRBJ2-5	CSAGQGEETQYF
TRBV6-1	TRBJ1-1	CASGTGGANTEAFF
TRBV7-8	TRBJ2-1	CASSPTTYINEQFF
TRBV13	TRBJ2-3	CASSPHFRDRGLGTDTQYF
TRBV7-9	TRBJ2-1	CASSLVSQYNEQFF
TRBV21-1	TRBJ2-4	CASSKESRKLAKNIQYF
TRBV7-9	TRBJ2-3	CASSLTPSGGTDTQYF
TRBV19	TRBJ2-1	CASSIVAGSYNEQFF
TRBV20-1	TRBJ1-2	CSAPGQHYGYTF
TRBV16	TRBJ2-1	CASSHDRPVFF
TRBV15	TRBJ2-2	CATSRGTSSRYTGELFF
TRBV7-9	TRBJ1-2	CASQGQGAMTNYGYTF
TRBV15	TRBJ2-2	CATAVTGELFF
TRBV3-1	TRBJ1-2	CASSPRTGGERF
TRBV29-1	TRBJ2-3	CSVEGDPSTDTQYF
TRBV4-3	TRBJ1-6	CASSQRTGGGESPLHF
TRBV12-3/TRBV12-4	TRBJ1-5	CASSFHRGEVRPQHF
TRBV7-9	TRBJ1-1	CASSLPLGTEAFF
TRBV7-3	TRBJ2-2	CASSLTLQGTGELFF
TRBV20-1	TRBJ2-3	CSAEEPQRETDTQYF
TRBV5-1	TRBJ2-1	CASKNRPSYNEQFF